Sequencing of this T cell receptor beta chain was carried out in a study of blood T cell repertoires in COVID-19. Germline CDR1 SGDLS, CDR2 YYNGEE. The V gene lost 4 bases and the J gene lost 4 bases, with 7 bases spanning the gap. The CDR3 length is 12 residues. Produced via immunoSEQ multiplex PCR; TCRdb's table is partial and in-frame only. The sample lists 60,000 to 75,000 clones, around 85% occurring once. The chain uses TRBV9 and TRBJ2-3; D ambiguous. The sample consisted of peripheral blood. This TCR derives from a woman in her 50s with acute or convalescent COVID-19. CDR3 loop: CASSLSADTQYF. In DNA form, the CDR3 reads TGTGCCAGCAGCTTATCAGCAGATACGCAGTATTTT.